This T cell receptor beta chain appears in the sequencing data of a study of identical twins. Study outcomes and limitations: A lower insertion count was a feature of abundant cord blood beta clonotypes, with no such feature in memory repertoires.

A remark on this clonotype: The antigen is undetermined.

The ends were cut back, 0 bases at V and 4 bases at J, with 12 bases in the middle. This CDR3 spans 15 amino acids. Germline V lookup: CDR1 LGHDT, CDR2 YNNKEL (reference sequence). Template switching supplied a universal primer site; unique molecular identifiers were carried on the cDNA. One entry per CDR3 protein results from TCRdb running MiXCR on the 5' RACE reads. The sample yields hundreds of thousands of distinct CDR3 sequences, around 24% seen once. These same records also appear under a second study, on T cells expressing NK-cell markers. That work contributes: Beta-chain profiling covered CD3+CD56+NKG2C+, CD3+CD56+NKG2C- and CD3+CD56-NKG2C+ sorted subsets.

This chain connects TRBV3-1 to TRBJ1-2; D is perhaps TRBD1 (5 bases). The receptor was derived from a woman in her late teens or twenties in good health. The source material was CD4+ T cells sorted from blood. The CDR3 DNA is TGTGCCAGCAGCCAAGATATTGGGGGATCCTATGGCTACACCTTC. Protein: CASSQDIGGSYGYTF.